This is a list of T cell receptor beta chains from one sample in a study of a mutant IDH1 vaccine in newly diagnosed glioma. Their target antigens are unknown. Here immunoSEQ multiplex PCR was the method, and the copy in TCRdb shows in-frame clones only, minus some. The sample yields some 48,000 clones, 65% to 80% seen once. The sequencing here drew on PBMCs, taken from a glioma patient whose treatment included an IDH1 peptide vaccine. The receptors were sampled from a man aged 35-49 years with glioma. The CDR3 runs from the conserved cysteine through the conserved F or W. D genes are given only for firm matches. The size field is filled for only some rows; it gives once, few, many or a size class.

J: TRBJ1-1
V: TRBV18
D: .
size: .
CDR3: CASSPNRYTEAFF
DNA: TGTGCCAGCTCACCGAACAGGTACACTGAAGCTTTCTTT

J: TRBJ1-1
V: TRBV9
D: .
size: few
CDR3: CASSVGMGMNTEAFF
DNA: TGTGCCAGCAGCGTAGGAATGGGGATGAACACTGAAGCTTTCTTT

J: TRBJ1-1
V: TRBV7-6
D: .
size: once
CDR3: CASSLGVGPGTEAFF
DNA: TGTGCCAGCAGCTTAGGCGTGGGGCCGGGGACTGAAGCTTTCTTT

J: TRBJ1-3
V: TRBV7-9
D: .
size: .
CDR3: CASSGDVGNTIYF
DNA: TGTGCCAGCAGCGGGGACGTTGGAAACACCATATATTTT

J: TRBJ1-2
V: TRBV27
D: TRBD1
size: .
CDR3: CASSYSGTGYGYTF
DNA: TGTGCCAGCAGCTATTCCGGGACAGGCTATGGCTACACCTTC

J: TRBJ1-2
V: TRBV29-1
D: .
size: .
CDR3: CSVKGAEQVGNYGYTF
DNA: TGCAGCGTCAAGGGAGCAGAACAGGTAGGTAACTATGGCTACACCTTC

J: TRBJ1-2
V: TRBV19
D: .
size: .
CDR3: CASRDGGDGYTF
DNA: TGTGCCAGCCGGGACGGCGGAGACGGCTACACCTTC

J: TRBJ2-7
V: TRBV5-8
D: .
size: .
CDR3: CASSRGGEQYF
DNA: TGTGCCAGCAGCCGGGGAGGCGAGCAGTACTTC

J: TRBJ2-7
V: TRBV4-1
D: .
size: .
CDR3: CASSRRQELGSYEQYF
DNA: TGCGCCAGCAGCCGTCGACAGGAACTAGGTTCCTACGAGCAGTACTTC

J: TRBJ1-2
V: TRBV10-2
D: TRBD1
size: few
CDR3: CASRDSLANYGYTF
DNA: TGCGCCAGTAGGGACAGCTTAGCTAACTATGGCTACACCTTC

J: TRBJ2-7
V: TRBV19
D: .
size: .
CDR3: CASSSRTAAYEQYF
DNA: TGTGCCAGTAGTTCGCGGACAGCCGCCTACGAGCAGTACTTC

J: TRBJ1-1
V: TRBV6-5
D: .
size: .
CDR3: CASSPPRGGFTEAFF
DNA: TGTGCCAGCAGTCCCCCGCGGGGGGGTTTCACTGAAGCTTTCTTT

J: TRBJ2-7
V: TRBV30
D: TRBD2
size: .
CDR3: CAWSVPSGGSNEQYF
DNA: TGTGCCTGGAGTGTGCCTAGCGGGGGTTCGAACGAGCAGTACTTC

J: TRBJ2-3
V: TRBV15
D: TRBD2
size: .
CDR3: CATSPTSSGGADTQYF
DNA: TGTGCCACCAGCCCGACCTCTAGCGGGGGTGCAGATACGCAGTATTTT

J: TRBJ1-1
V: TRBV5-4
D: .
size: once
CDR3: CASSLDRELRNTEAFF
DNA: TGTGCCAGCAGCCTCGACCGGGAGCTCAGGAACACTGAAGCTTTCTTT

J: TRBJ2-6
V: TRBV2
D: .
size: .
CDR3: CASSNTGLTGANVLTF
DNA: TGTGCCAGCAGTAATACAGGGTTAACTGGGGCCAACGTCCTGACTTTC

J: TRBJ2-7
V: TRBV4-1
D: TRBD1
size: .
CDR3: CASSQAGTGVAYEQYF
DNA: TGCGCCAGCAGCCAAGCAGGGACAGGGGTGGCCTACGAGCAGTACTTC

J: TRBJ2-7
V: TRBV4-2
D: .
size: .
CDR3: CASSQLLTTSGGRSYEQYF
DNA: TGTGCCAGCAGCCAACTCCTTACTACGTCGGGCGGGCGGTCCTACGAGCAGTACTTC

J: TRBJ1-2
V: TRBV5-1
D: .
size: .
CDR3: CASTGGINYGYTF
DNA: TGCGCCAGCACCGGGGGAATAAACTATGGCTACACCTTC

J: TRBJ1-5
V: TRBV19
D: .
size: .
CDR3: CASSMDAPPSNQPQHF
DNA: TGTGCCAGTAGTATGGACGCACCGCCAAGCAATCAGCCCCAGCATTTT

J: TRBJ2-5
V: TRBV9
D: .
size: .
CDR3: CASSVVKGGRETQYF
DNA: TGTGCCAGCAGCGTAGTTAAGGGGGGACGAGAGACCCAGTACTTC

J: TRBJ2-3
V: TRBV5-1
D: TRBD2
size: .
CDR3: CASSSPSGGRTDTQYF
DNA: TGCGCCAGCAGCTCTCCTAGCGGGGGACGCACAGATACGCAGTATTTT

J: TRBJ1-2
V: TRBV10-1
D: .
size: .
CDR3: CASSESGAVGQETF
DNA: TGCGCCAGCAGTGAGTCGGGCGCAGTTGGGCAGGAGACCTTC

J: TRBJ1-1
V: TRBV7-2
D: TRBD1
size: .
CDR3: CASSLTGGIEDTEAFF
DNA: TGTGCCAGCAGCTTGACAGGGGGAATTGAGGACACTGAAGCTTTCTTT

J: TRBJ2-7
V: TRBV5-5
D: .
size: .
CDR3: CASSLGQTRSYEQYF
DNA: TGTGCCAGCAGCTTGGGACAGACACGCTCCTACGAGCAGTACTTC

J: TRBJ2-7
V: TRBV4-1
D: .
size: few
CDR3: CASSQAVIYEQYF
DNA: TGCGCCAGCAGCCAAGCCGTCATCTACGAGCAGTACTTC

J: TRBJ2-7
V: TRBV5-1
D: TRBD2
size: .
CDR3: CASSPGTTTGSEQYF
DNA: TGCGCCAGCAGCCCCGGGACTACAACTGGCAGCGAGCAGTACTTC

J: TRBJ1-5
V: TRBV30
D: .
size: .
CDR3: CAWSNGINQPQHF
DNA: TGTGCCTGGAGTAACGGTATCAATCAGCCCCAGCATTTT

J: TRBJ1-5
V: TRBV2
D: TRBD1
size: .
CDR3: CASSNGQGGNQPQHF
DNA: TGTGCCAGCAGTAACGGACAGGGAGGCAATCAGCCCCAGCATTTT

J: TRBJ2-7
V: TRBV19
D: TRBD2
size: .
CDR3: CASSMGLAGFYEQYF
DNA: TGTGCCAGTAGTATGGGACTAGCGGGGTTCTACGAGCAGTACTTC

J: TRBJ2-5
V: TRBV5-6
D: .
size: .
CDR3: CASSAVETETQYF
DNA: TGTGCCAGCAGCGCCGTGGAGACAGAGACCCAGTACTTC